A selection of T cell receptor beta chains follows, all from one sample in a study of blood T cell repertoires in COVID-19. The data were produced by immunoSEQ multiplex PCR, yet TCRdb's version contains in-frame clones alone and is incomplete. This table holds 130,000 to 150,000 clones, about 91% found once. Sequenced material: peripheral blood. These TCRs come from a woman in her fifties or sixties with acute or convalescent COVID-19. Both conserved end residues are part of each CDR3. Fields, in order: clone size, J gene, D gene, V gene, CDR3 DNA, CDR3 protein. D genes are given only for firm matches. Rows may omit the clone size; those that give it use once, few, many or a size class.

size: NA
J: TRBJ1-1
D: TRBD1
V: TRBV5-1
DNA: TGCGCCAGCAGCTTGGGACAGGGGGGGAGCACTGAAGCTTTCTTT
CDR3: CASSLGQGGSTEAFF

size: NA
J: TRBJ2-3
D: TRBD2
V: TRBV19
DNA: TGTGCCAGTAGTCCGACGGGGGGATCGACAGATACGCAGTATTTT
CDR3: CASSPTGGSTDTQYF

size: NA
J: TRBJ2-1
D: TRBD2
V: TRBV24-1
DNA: TGTGCCACCAGTGACCCGACTAGCGGGATAAGATTCAATGAGCAGTTCTTC
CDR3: CATSDPTSGIRFNEQFF

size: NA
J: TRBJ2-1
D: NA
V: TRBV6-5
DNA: TGTGCCAGCAGTTACGGTACAGGGATCTCCTACAATGAGCAGTTCTTC
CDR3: CASSYGTGISYNEQFF

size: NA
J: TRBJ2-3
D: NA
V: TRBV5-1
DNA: TGCGCCAGCAGCGCGCAGGGGATTCAAGATACGCAGTATTTT
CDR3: CASSAQGIQDTQYF

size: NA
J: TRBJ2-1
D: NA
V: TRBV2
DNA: TGTGCCAGCAAACAGGACTACGATGAGCAGTTCTTC
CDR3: CASKQDYDEQFF

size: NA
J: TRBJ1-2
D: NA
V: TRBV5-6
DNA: TGTGCCAGCAGCTTGGACAGGGTATCCTATGGCTACACCTTC
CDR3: CASSLDRVSYGYTF

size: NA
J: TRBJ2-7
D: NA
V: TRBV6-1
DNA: TGTGCCAGCAGTGAAGACCGGGGCTCCTACGAGCAGTACTTC
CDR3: CASSEDRGSYEQYF

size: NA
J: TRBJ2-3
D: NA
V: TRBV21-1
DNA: TGTGCCAGCAGCACACACCGAGCGGGAGGGCCGACAGATACGCAGTATTTT
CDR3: CASSTHRAGGPTDTQYF

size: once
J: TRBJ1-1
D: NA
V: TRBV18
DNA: TGTGCCAGCTCACCGGTCCCACGGCAGGACACTGAAGCTTTCTTT
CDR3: CASSPVPRQDTEAFF

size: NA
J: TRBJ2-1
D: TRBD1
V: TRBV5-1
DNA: TGCGCCAGCAGATTAGACAGGGGCAATGAGCAGTTCTTC
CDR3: CASRLDRGNEQFF

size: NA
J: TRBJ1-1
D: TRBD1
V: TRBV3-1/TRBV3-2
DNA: TGTGCCAGCAGCCAATCGGACAGGGGCGGCACTGAAGCTTTCTTT
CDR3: CASSQSDRGGTEAFF

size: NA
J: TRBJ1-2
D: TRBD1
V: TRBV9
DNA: TGTGCCAGCAGCGAAGGACAGGGCTATGGCTACACCTTC
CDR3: CASSEGQGYGYTF

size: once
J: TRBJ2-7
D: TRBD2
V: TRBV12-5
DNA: TGTGCTAGTGGTTGGGGACTAGCGCTGTCCTACGAGCAGTACTTC
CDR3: CASGWGLALSYEQYF

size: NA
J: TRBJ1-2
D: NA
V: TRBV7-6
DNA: TGTGCCAGCAGCTTAGAGGCGGGATCTAACTATGGCTACACCTTC
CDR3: CASSLEAGSNYGYTF

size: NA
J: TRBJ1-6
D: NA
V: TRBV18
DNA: TGTGCCAGCTCACCATCAGACAGGCACTCACCCCTCCACTTT
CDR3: CASSPSDRHSPLHF

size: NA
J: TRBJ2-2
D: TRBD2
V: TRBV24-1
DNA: TGTGCCACCAGTGACCTGGGAGGGAGTTTCACCGGGGAGCTGTTTTTT
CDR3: CATSDLGGSFTGELFF

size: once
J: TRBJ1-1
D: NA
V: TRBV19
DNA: TGTGCCAGTAACGCCAGGTACACTGAAGCTTTCTTT
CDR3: CASNARYTEAFF

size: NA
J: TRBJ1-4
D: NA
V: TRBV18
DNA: TGTGCCAGCTCACCACGTTTGTCGGAGAAGAATGAAAAACTGTTTTTT
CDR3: CASSPRLSEKNEKLFF

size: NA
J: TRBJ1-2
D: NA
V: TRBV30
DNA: TGTGCCCTAAGGCCCACGGGGGGCTACACCTTC
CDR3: CALRPTGGYTF

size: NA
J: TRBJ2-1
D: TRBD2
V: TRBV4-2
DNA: TGTGCCAGCAGCCAAGATTGGAGCGGGGGATACAATGAGCAGTTCTTC
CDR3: CASSQDWSGGYNEQFF

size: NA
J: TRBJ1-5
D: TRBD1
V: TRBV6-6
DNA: TGTGCCAGCATCCTCGGACAGGGGCGGGGAGATCAGCCCCAGCATTTT
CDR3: CASILGQGRGDQPQHF

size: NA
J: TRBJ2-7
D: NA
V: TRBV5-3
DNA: TGTGCCAGAAGCTTGTACATGCCCTACGAGCAGTACTTC
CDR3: CARSLYMPYEQYF

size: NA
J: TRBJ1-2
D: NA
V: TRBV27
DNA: TGTGCCAGCAGTTTTATAGATACTCCTGGCTACACCTTC
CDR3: CASSFIDTPGYTF

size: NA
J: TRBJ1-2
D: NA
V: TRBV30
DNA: TGTGCCTGGAGTGTATATGTGGGCCATGGCTACACCTTC
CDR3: CAWSVYVGHGYTF

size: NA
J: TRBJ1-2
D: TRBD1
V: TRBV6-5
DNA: TGTGCCAGCAGTCAACCGGGACAGCGATATGGCTACACCTTC
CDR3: CASSQPGQRYGYTF

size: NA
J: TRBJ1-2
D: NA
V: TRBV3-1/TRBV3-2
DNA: TGTGCCAGCAGCCAAACAGGGTATGGCTATGGCTACACCTTC
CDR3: CASSQTGYGYGYTF

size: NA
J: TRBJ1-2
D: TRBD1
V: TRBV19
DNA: TGTGCCAGTAGTATCCCTGACAGGGGATCTAGCTATGGCTACACCTTC
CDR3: CASSIPDRGSSYGYTF

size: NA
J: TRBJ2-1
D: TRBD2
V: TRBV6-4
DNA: TGTGCCAGCAGTGACGAGGGGGGACTAGCGATAATCTTC
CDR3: CASSDEGGLAIIF

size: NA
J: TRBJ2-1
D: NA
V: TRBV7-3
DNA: TGTGCCAGCAGCTTAACGGAACTACCTAATGCTTACAATGAGCAGTTCTTC
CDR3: CASSLTELPNAYNEQFF

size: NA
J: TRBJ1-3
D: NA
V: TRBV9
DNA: TGTGCCAGCAGCGTAGAGCTCTCTGGAAACACCATATATTTT
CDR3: CASSVELSGNTIYF

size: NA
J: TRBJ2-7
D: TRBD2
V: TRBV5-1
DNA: TGCGCCAGCAGCTTGGCGGGACTAGGGGCCACTTACGAGCAGTACTTC
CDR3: CASSLAGLGATYEQYF

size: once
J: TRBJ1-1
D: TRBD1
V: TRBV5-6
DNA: TGTGCCAGCAGCTGGGACAGGGGAGGGACTGAAGCTTTCTTT
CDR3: CASSWDRGGTEAFF

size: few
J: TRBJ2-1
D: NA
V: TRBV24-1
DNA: TGTGCCACCACAGGGCCCTCCGGCAATGAGCAGTTCTTC
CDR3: CATTGPSGNEQFF

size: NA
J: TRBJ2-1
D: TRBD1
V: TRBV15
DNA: TGTGCCACCGGGGGTGGGACAGGGGATTACAATGAGCAGTTCTTC
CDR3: CATGGGTGDYNEQFF

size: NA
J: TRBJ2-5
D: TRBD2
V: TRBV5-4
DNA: TGTGCCAGCAGCCCGGGAGGGGGGAAGGCCCAAGAGACCCAGTACTTC
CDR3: CASSPGGGKAQETQYF

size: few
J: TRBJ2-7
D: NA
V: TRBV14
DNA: TGTGCCAGCAGCCAGGGACTGATCGAGCAGTACTTC
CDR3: CASSQGLIEQYF

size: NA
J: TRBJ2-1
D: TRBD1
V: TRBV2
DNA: TGTGCCAGCAGGGCAGACAGGGGCTCCTACAATGAGCAGTTCTTC
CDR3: CASRADRGSYNEQFF

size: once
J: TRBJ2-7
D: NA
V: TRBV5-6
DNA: TGTGCCAGCAGCTTAAGGGACTCGCTCTACGAGCAGTACTTC
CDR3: CASSLRDSLYEQYF

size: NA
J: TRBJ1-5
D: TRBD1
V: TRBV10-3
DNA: TGTGCCATCAGCACAGGGGAAGACCAGCCCCAGCATTTT
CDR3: CAISTGEDQPQHF

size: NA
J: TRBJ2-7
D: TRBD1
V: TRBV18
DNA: TGTGCCAGCTCACCGCTAGGGACAGGCTGGGACAACGAGCAGTACTTC
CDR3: CASSPLGTGWDNEQYF

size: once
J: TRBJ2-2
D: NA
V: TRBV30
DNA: TGTGCCTGGAGTGTTCTAGGAACCGGGGAGCTGTTTTTT
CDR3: CAWSVLGTGELFF

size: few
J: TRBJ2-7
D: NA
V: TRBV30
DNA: TGTGCCTTTGGGCCGACAGAGTACGAGCAGTACTTC
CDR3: CAFGPTEYEQYF

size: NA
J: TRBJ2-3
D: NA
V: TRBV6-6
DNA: TGTGCCAGCAGTTACGGGCACGGCACAGATACGCAGTATTTT
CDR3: CASSYGHGTDTQYF

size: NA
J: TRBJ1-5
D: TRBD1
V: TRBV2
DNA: TGTGCCAGCAGTGACAGGGGGAGCAATCAGCCCCAGCATTTT
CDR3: CASSDRGSNQPQHF

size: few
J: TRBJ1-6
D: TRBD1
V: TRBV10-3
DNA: TGTGCCATCAGCACAGGGGAACATTCACCCCTCCACTTT
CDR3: CAISTGEHSPLHF

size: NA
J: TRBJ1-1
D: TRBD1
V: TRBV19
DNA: TGTGCCAGTAGTCTAGGACAGGGGACAACGAACACTGAAGCTTTCTTT
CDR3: CASSLGQGTTNTEAFF

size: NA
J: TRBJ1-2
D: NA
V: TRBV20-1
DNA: TGCAGTGCTAGTGCGGTCCCCAGGGTTTATGGCTACACCTTC
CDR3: CSASAVPRVYGYTF

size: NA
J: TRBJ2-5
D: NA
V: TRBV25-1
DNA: TGTGCCAGCAGTGGGGCGGGACAGTGGGAGACCCAGTACTTC
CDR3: CASSGAGQWETQYF

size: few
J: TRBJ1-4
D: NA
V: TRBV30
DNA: TGTGCCTGGAAGAACAGGGAATTGGTGGCTAATGAAAAACTGTTTTTT
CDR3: CAWKNRELVANEKLFF